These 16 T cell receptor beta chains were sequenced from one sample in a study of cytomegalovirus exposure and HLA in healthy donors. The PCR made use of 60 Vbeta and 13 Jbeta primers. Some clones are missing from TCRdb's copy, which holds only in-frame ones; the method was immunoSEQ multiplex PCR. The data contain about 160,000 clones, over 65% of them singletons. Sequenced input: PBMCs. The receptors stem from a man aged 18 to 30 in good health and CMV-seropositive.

The CDR3 here is CASSYSRDRAYGYTF. The CDR3 bases are TGTGCCAGCAGTTACTCGAGAGACAGGGCCTATGGCTACACCTTC. The rearrangement joins TRBV6-5 to TRBJ1-2, with 7 bases fitting TRBD1. Trimming took 0 bases from V and 4 from J; bases not matched to a gene: 5. The CDR3 extends over 15 amino acids. Germline assignment: CDR1 MNHEY and CDR2 SVGAGI.

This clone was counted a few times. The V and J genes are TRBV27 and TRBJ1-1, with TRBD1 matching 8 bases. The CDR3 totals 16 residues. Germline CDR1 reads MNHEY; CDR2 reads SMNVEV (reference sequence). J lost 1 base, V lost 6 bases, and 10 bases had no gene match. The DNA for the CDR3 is TGTGCCAGCAGAGAGCCCGGCAGGGGGCCGAACACTGAAGCTTTCTTT. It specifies CASREPGRGPNTEAFF.

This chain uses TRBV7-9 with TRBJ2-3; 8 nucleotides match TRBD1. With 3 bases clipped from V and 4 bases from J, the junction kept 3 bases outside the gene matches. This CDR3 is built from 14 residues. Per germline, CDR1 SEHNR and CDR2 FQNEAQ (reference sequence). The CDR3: CASSFDRGPDTQYF. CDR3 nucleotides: TGTGCCAGCAGCTTCGACAGGGGCCCAGATACGCAGTATTTT.

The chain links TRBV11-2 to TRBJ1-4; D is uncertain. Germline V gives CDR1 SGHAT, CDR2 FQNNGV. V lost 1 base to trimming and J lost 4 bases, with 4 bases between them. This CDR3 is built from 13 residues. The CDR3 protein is CASSLVNNEKLFF. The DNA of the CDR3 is TGTGCCAGCAGCTTAGTAAATAATGAAAAACTGTTTTTT.

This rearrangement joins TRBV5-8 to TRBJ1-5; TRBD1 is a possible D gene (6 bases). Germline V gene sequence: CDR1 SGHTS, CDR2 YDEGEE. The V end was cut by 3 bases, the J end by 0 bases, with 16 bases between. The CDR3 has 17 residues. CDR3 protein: CASSSGQTGYSNQPQHF. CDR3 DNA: TGTGCCAGCAGCTCGGGCCAGACAGGTTATAGCAATCAGCCCCAGCATTTT. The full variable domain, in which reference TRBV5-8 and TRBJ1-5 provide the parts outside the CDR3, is EAGVTQSPTHLIKTRGQQATLRCSPISGHTSVYWYQQALGLGLQFLLWYDEGEERNRGNFPPRFSGRQFPNYSSELNVNALELEDSALYLCASSSGQTGYSNQPQHFGDGTRLSIL.

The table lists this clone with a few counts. The CDR3, as DNA: TGTGCCAGCAGACCATTGGGCCCCACTGAAGCTTTCTTT. The encoded protein is CASRPLGPTEAFF. This chain joins TRBV7-2 and TRBJ1-1; D gene unclear. Trimming shortened V by 6 bases and J by 4 bases, and 12 bases separated the two germline ends. The CDR3 is 13 residues long. The germline V gene has CDR1 SGHTA and CDR2 FQGNSA. The variable domain in full, completed from reference TRBV7-2 and TRBJ1-1, reads GAGVSQSPSNKVTEKGKDVELRCDPISGHTALYWYRQSLGQGLEFLIYFQGNSAPDKSGLPSDRFSAERTGGSVSTLTIQRTQQEDSAVYLCASRPLGPTEAFFGQGTRLTVV.

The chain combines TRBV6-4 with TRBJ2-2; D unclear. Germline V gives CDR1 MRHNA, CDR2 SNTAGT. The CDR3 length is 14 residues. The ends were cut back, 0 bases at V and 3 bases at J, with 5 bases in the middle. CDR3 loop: CASSDSDYTGELFF. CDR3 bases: TGTGCCAGCAGTGACTCAGACTACACCGGGGAGCTGTTTTTT.

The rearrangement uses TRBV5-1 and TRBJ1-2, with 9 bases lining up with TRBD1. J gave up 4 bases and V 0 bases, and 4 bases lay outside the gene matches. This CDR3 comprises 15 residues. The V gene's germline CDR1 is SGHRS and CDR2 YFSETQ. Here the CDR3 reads CASSLEGQGAYGYTF. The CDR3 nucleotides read TGCGCCAGCAGCTTGGAGGGACAGGGTGCCTATGGCTACACCTTC.

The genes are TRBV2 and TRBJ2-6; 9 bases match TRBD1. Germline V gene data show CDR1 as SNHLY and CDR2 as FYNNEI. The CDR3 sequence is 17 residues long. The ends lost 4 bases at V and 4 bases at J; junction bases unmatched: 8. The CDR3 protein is CASSGAGQGTGANVLTF. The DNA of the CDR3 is TGTGCCAGCAGTGGGGCCGGACAGGGGACCGGGGCCAACGTCCTGACTTTC.

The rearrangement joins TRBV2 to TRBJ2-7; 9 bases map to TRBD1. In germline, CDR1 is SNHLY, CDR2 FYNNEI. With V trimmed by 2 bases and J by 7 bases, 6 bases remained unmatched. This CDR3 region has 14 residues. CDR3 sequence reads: CASSEWDRVWEQYV. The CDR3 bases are TGTGCCAGCAGTGAATGGGACAGGGTTTGGGAGCAGTACGTC.

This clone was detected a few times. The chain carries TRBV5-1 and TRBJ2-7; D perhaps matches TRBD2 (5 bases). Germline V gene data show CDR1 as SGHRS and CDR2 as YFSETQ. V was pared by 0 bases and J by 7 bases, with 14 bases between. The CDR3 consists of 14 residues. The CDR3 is CASSLEPGTGEQYV. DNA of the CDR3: TGCGCCAGCAGCTTGGAGCCGGGAACGGGGGAGCAGTACGTC.

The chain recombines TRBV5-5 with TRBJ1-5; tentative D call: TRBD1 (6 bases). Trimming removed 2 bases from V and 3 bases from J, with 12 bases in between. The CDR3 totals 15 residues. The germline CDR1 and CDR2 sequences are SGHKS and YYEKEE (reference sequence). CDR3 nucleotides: TGTGCCAGCAGCTTACAGGGAGTGTCCAATCAGCCCCAGCATTTT. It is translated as CASSLQGVSNQPQHF.

CDR3 region: CASSLQGAQETQYF. In nucleotides, the CDR3 is TGTGCCAGCAGCCTACAGGGGGCCCAAGAGACCCAGTACTTC. The chain recombines TRBV7-3 with TRBJ2-5, with 9 bases identical to TRBD1. J was trimmed by 1 base and V by 5 bases; bases with no gene match: 2. The CDR3 covers 14 residues. Germline CDR1 SGHTA, CDR2 FQGTGA.

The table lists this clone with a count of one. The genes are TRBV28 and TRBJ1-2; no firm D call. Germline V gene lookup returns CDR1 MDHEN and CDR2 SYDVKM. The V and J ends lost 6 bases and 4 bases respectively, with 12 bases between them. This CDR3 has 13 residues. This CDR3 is CASSPPEFYGYTF. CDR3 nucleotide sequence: TGTGCCAGCAGCCCGCCGGAGTTCTATGGCTACACCTTC.

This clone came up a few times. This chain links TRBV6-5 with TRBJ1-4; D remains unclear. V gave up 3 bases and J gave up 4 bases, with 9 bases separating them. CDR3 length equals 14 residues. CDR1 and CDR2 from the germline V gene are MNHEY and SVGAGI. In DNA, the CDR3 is TGTGCCAGCAGTTATGGGTCGGGTAATGAAAAACTGTTTTTT. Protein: CASSYGSGNEKLFF.

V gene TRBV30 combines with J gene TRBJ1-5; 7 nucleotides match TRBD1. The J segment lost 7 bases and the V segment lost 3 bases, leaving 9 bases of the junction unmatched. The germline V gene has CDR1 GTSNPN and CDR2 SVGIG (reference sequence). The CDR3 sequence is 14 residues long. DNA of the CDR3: TGTGCCTGGAGGACTCAGGGGGGCGTGCAGCCCCAGCATTTT. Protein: CAWRTQGGVQPQHF. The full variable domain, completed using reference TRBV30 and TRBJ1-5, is SQTIHQWPATLVQPVGSPLSLECTVEGTSNPNLYWYRQAAGRGLQLLFYSVGIGQISSEVPQNLSASRPQDRQFILSSKKLLLSDSGFYLCAWRTQGGVQPQHFGDGTRLSIL.